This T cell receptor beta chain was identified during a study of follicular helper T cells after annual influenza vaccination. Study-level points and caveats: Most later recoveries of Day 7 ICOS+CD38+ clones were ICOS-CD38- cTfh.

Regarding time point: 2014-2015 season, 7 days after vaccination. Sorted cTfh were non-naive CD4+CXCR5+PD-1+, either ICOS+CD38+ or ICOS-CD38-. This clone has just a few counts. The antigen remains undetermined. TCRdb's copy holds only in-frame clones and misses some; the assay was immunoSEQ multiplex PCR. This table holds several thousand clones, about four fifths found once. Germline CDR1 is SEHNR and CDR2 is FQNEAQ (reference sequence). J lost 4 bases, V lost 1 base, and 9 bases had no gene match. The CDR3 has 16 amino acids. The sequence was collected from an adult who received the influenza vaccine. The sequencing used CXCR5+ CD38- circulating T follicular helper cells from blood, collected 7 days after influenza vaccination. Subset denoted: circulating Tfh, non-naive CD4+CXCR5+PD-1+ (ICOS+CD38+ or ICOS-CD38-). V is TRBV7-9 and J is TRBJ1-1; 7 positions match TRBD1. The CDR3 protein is CASSLDQQGFGTEAFF. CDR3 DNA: TGTGCCAGCAGCTTAGATCAACAGGGGTTTGGCACTGAAGCTTTCTTT.